A single sample gave rise to the 5 T cell receptor beta chains below, sequenced in a study of response to subunit inactivated influenza vaccine. TCRdb independently ran MiXCR on the RT-PCR reads; one entry per CDR3 protein. The data contain around 650,000 distinct CDR3 sequences, around a sixth of them singletons. This specimen consisted of PBMCs from blood, obtained 12 days after vaccination. The source is a man aged 50-59 years who received an inactivated influenza vaccine.

This clonotype was found a few times. This chain joins TRBV6-1 and TRBJ2-7; 9 bases agree with TRBD1. CDR1 is MNHNS, CDR2 SASEGT, per germline. Unmatched junction bases numbered 10, after V lost 6 bases and J lost 7 bases. CDR3 length: 14 amino acids. Here the CDR3 reads CASSSGTGTGEQYF. In nucleotides, the CDR3 is TGTGCCAGCAGCTCCGGGACAGGGACAGGGGAGCAGTACTTC.

V usage is TRBV3-1 and J usage is TRBJ2-7; TRBD2 matches 9 bases. J lost 9 bases, V lost 0 bases, and 12 bases had no gene match. Germline values: CDR1 LGHDT, CDR2 YNNKEL (reference sequence). This CDR3 is built from 16 residues. CDR3 protein: CASSQERSLAGRWQYF. The CDR3 DNA is TGTGCCAGCAGCCAAGAGAGGTCTCTAGCGGGGAGGTGGCAGTACTTC.

The chain couples TRBV12-3 or TRBV12-4 to TRBJ1-5; weak D call: TRBD1 (5 bases). The CDR3 loop spans 17 amino acids. The V gene lost 0 bases and the J gene lost 4 bases, with 16 bases spanning the gap. CDR3 in amino acids: CASSLAWGRANNQPQHF. The CDR3, as DNA: TGTGCCAGCAGTTTAGCGTGGGGCCGGGCCAATAATCAGCCCCAGCATTTT.

This clonotype has a handful of counts. The chain combines TRBV6-2 or TRBV6-3 with TRBJ2-3; D tentatively fits TRBD1 or TRBD2 (6 bases each). This CDR3 has 12 residues. Per the germline V gene, CDR1 is MNHEY and CDR2 is SVGEGT. V dropped 7 bases and J dropped 4 bases, with 9 bases sitting between them. In nucleotides, the CDR3 is TGTGCCAGCACGGGGGCTCCAGATACGCAGTATTTT. As protein: CASTGAPDTQYF.

The J gene is TRBJ2-1, the V gene TRBV25-1; 12 nucleotides match TRBD2. V was pared by 4 bases and J by 8 bases, with 9 bases of the junction left unmatched. CDR1 and CDR2 (germline): MGHDK, SYGVNS. The CDR3 extends over 16 amino acids. CDR3 protein: CASSGGLAGSKDEQFF. Here the CDR3 DNA reads TGTGCCAGCAGTGGCGGACTAGCGGGATCAAAGGATGAGCAGTTCTTC.